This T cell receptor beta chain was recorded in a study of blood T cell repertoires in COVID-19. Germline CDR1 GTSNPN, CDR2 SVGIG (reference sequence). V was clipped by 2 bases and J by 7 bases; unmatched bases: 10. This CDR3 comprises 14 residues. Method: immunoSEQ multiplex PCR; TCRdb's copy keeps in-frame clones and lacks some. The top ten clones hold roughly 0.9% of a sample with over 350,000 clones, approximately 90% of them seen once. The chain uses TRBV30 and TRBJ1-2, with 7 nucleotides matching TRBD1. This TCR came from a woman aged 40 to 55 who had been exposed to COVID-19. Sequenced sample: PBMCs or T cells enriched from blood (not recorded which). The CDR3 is CAWSITGTAVGYTF. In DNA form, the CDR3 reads TGTGCCTGGAGTATCACCGGGACAGCAGTTGGCTACACCTTC.